This T cell receptor (beta chain) appears in the sequencing data of a study of T cells after yellow fever vaccination. Study results and caveats: The study re-detected most primary-vaccination clones after the booster (96% CD4, roughly 85% CD8). Weaker, the secondary response had a peak occurring faster, on day 5 versus 15.

A process of 5'RACE template switching, which added a universal primer site and UMIs, was used to make TCR cDNA. From the 5' RACE reads, TCRdb called clonotypes with MiXCR, one entry per CDR3 protein. Of 96,000 or so distinct CDR3 sequences in the sample, about 8.2% were seen once. Germline-derived CDR1 and CDR2 are MNHNS and SASEGT. The CDR3 length is 15 residues. V shed 1 base, J shed 5 bases, and the junction held 6 bases outside the gene matches. This TCR came from a man younger than 35 who received the YFV17D yellow fever vaccine. Sample: CD8+ T cells not binding an NS4B(214-222) dextramer, sorted from PBMCs, taken around 15 days after the first yellow fever vaccination. V gene TRBV6-1 combines with J gene TRBJ2-5; TRBD2 matches 8 bases. The CDR3: CASSEGSGVGETQYF. CDR3 nucleotides: TGTGCCAGCAGTGAAGGTAGCGGGGTAGGGGAGACCCAGTACTTC.